The subject of this entry is one T cell receptor (beta chain). Its antigen remains unknown. This sample stems from a study of PD-L1 blockade in urothelial cancer. Study results and caveats: Lower pretreatment blood TCR clonality, under the median, predicted better survival, researchers reported.

Profiling relied on immunoSEQ multiplex PCR, and the TCRdb table lists in-frame clones only, not all of them. This table holds 20,000 to 30,000 clones, roughly 90% found once. The material was PBMCs, obtained around atezolizumab (anti-PD-L1) treatment. This receptor was taken from a man aged 55 to 70 with urothelial cancer.

In nucleotides, the CDR3 is TGCGCCAGCAGCTCGCCACTAGGAGGCGGGGCGGAGAATGAGCAGTTCTTC. Its translation is CASSSPLGGGAENEQFF. V usage is TRBV5-1 and J usage is TRBJ2-1; tentative D call: TRBD2 (6 bases). The CDR3 extends over 17 amino acids. The germline V gene encodes CDR1 SGHRS and CDR2 YFSETQ. Between the trimmed V and J ends, which lost 3 bases and 7 bases, there was a span of 23 bases.